The clone carrying this TCR beta chain turned up a few times. Its specificity is unknown. These data originate in a study of TIL therapy for anti-PD-1-resistant metastatic lung cancer. Whole-study context: Median tumor PD-L1 proportion score was approximately 6.3%.

Whole-study findings and limits: Infused TIL clonotypes partially replaced the baseline blood repertoire, then decayed over months.

Trimming shortened V by 3 bases and J by 5 bases, and 10 bases separated the two germline ends. There are 12 residues in the CDR3. Per the germline V gene, CDR1 is SQVTM and CDR2 is ANQGSEA. Sequencing used immunoSEQ v3. Clones were sequenced by immunoSEQ multiplex PCR, and TCRdb holds only the in-frame ones, with some missing. The repertoire holds over 15,000 clones, about 79% seen once, with 7% to 9% in the top ten. As to time point: pre-treatment sample, taken before nivolumab and TIL therapy. The receptor was isolated from a person aged 25-85 years with non-small cell lung cancer. The starting material was blood, obtained at baseline. V and J are TRBV29-1 and TRBJ1-1; TRBD1 might be the D (5 bases). The CDR3 loop is CSVDGGGTEAFF. The DNA for the CDR3 is TGCAGCGTTGACGGGGGAGGAACTGAAGCTTTCTTT.